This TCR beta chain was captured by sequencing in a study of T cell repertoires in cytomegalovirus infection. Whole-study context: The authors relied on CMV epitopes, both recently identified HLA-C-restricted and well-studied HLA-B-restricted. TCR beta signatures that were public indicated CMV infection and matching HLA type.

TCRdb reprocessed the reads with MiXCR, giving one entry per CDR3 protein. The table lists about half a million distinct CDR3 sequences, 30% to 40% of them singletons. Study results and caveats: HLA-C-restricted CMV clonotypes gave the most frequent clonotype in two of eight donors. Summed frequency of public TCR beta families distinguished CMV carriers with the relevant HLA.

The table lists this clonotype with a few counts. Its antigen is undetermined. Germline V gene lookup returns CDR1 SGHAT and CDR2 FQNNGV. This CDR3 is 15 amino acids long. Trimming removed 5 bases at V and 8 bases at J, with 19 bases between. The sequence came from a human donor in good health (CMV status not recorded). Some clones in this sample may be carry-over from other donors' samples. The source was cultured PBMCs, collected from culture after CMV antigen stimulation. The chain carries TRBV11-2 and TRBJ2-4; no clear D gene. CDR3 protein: CASSILTAGEDIQYF. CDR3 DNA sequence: TGTGCCAGCAGCATCCTCACAGCAGGAGAGGACATTCAGTACTTC.